What follows are 23 T cell receptor beta chains derived from one specimen sequenced in a study of identical twins. Each CDR3 protein is one row after TCRdb ran MiXCR on the 5' RACE reads. Among some 630,000 distinct CDR3 sequences listed, roughly 7.1% were seen once. These records were also assigned to another study, of yellow fever vaccine responses in identical twins.

The sequenced sample was PBMCs. These receptors all come from a woman aged 18-29 years in good health.

This clonotype was counted only a few times. This rearrangement joins TRBV7-6 to TRBJ2-1, with TRBD2 identical over 15 bases. The V and J ends lost 6 bases and 5 bases, in that order; junction bases with no gene match: 11. CDR1 is SGHVS, CDR2 FNYEAQ, per germline. The CDR3 covers 18 residues. The CDR3 is CASRAGLAGGLLHNEQFF. CDR3 DNA sequence: TGTGCCAGCAGGGCAGGACTAGCGGGAGGGCTCCTCCACAATGAGCAGTTCTTC. The whole variable domain, remainder taken from reference TRBV7-6 and TRBJ2-1, is GAGVSQSPRYKVTKRGQDVALRCDPISGHVSLYWYRQALGQGPEFLTYFNYEAQQDKSGLPNDRFSAERPEGSISTLTIQRTEQRDSAMYRCASRAGLAGGLLHNEQFFGPGTRLTVL.

This clonotype has a handful of counts. The chain combines TRBV6-2 or TRBV6-3 with TRBJ1-2; no firm D call. This CDR3 region has 13 residues. From germline, CDR1 is MNHEY and CDR2 SVGEGT. Deletions cut 6 bases from V and 0 bases from J, with 8 bases between. The CDR3 DNA is TGTGCCAGCAGCTGGCGGTCTAACTATGGCTACACCTTC. This codes for CASSWRSNYGYTF.

The chain combines TRBV4-1 with TRBJ2-1; 7 bases match TRBD1. The ends lost 2 bases at V and 6 bases at J; junction bases unmatched: 13. This CDR3 has 17 residues. Per the germline V gene, CDR1 is MGHRA and CDR2 is YSYEKL. CDR3 bases: TGCGCCAGCAGCCAAAACACCCCCAGGGGGTTGGGCAATGAGCAGTTCTTC. Its protein is CASSQNTPRGLGNEQFF.

This clonotype has just one count. The chain employs TRBV20-1 and TRBJ2-3, with D perhaps TRBD2 (6 bases). Per the germline V gene, CDR1 is DFQATT and CDR2 is SNEGSKA (reference sequence). V lost 3 bases, J lost 4 bases, and 17 bases lay in between. The CDR3 extends over 15 amino acids. This CDR3 reads CSASGMGGTADTQYF. For the CDR3, the DNA is TGCAGTGCTAGCGGGATGGGAGGAACCGCAGATACGCAGTATTTT.

This clonotype was seen only a few times. The rearrangement uses TRBV29-1 and TRBJ2-5; 7 bases are a match to TRBD1. V shed 6 bases and J 12 bases; nucleotides not matched to a gene: 10. The CDR3 contains 11 residues. Germline values: CDR1 SQVTM, CDR2 ANQGSEA. The CDR3 DNA sequence: TGCAGCGTGGACAGGATCGGAACGGAGTACTTC. This translates into CSVDRIGTEYF.

This chain connects TRBV7-6 to TRBJ1-2; a possible D gene is TRBD1 (5 bases). The CDR3 length is 15 residues. Germline CDR1 is SGHVS and CDR2 is FNYEAQ. With 6 bases removed from V and 6 bases from J, the gap between germline ends came to 20 bases. CDR3 protein: CASSLRGREPDGYTF. The CDR3 bases are TGTGCCAGCAGTCTCCGAGGCAGGGAACCCGATGGCTACACCTTC. The variable domain in full, with the rest retrieved from reference TRBV7-6 and TRBJ1-2, is GAGVSQSPRYKVTKRGQDVALRCDPISGHVSLYWYRQALGQGPEFLTYFNYEAQQDKSGLPNDRFSAERPEGSISTLTIQRTEQRDSAMYRCASSLRGREPDGYTFGSGTRLTVV.

The chain is built from TRBV5-1 and TRBJ2-7; D ambiguous. Trimming took off 2 bases at V and 2 bases at J, with 17 bases between the two ends. The CDR3 runs to 16 residues. The germline V gene has CDR1 SGHRS and CDR2 YFSETQ. The CDR3 DNA sequence: TGCGCCAGCAGCTTTGGCCCAACCCATACTACCTACGAGCAGTACTTC. Translating it yields CASSFGPTHTTYEQYF.

This clonotype has at least ten counts. The chain couples TRBV27 to TRBJ2-3; D is perhaps TRBD1 (6 bases). The V end lost 4 bases, the J end lost 3 bases, and 17 bases lay between the germline ends. The CDR3 is 16 amino acids. Germline CDR1 reads MNHEY; CDR2 reads SMNVEV (reference sequence). CDR3 amino acids: CASSSRQERYTDTQYF. CDR3 nucleotide sequence: TGTGCCAGCAGTTCCCGACAGGAAAGGTATACAGATACGCAGTATTTT.

This clonotype has just a few counts. This chain uses TRBV7-8 with TRBJ1-2; D unresolved. Germline-derived CDR1 and CDR2 are SGHVS and FQNEAQ. This CDR3 has 14 amino acids. V was clipped by 1 base and J by 3 bases, with 9 bases between them. Here the CDR3 reads CASSLGTAHYGYTF. In DNA, the CDR3 is TGTGCCAGCAGCTTAGGTACAGCCCACTATGGCTACACCTTC.

This clonotype was observed many times. This chain links TRBV12-3 or TRBV12-4 with TRBJ2-7; no clear D gene. The CDR3 spans 12 residues. V lost 3 bases and J 2 bases, leaving 5 bases between the germline ends. As DNA, the CDR3 is TGTGCCAGCAGTTTTGGGGCCTACGAGCAGTACTTC. It translates to CASSFGAYEQYF.

This clonotype was detected ten times or more. The V call is TRBV28, the J call TRBJ2-2; possibly TRBD2 for D (6 bases). Trimming took 6 bases from V and 3 from J, leaving 14 bases between them. CDR3 length: 15 amino acids. The germline V gene encodes CDR1 MDHEN and CDR2 SYDVKM. The CDR3 loop is CASRLTGGYTGELFF. Written as DNA, the CDR3 is TGTGCCAGCAGGCTCACCGGGGGTTACACCGGGGAGCTGTTTTTT.

The rearrangement joins TRBV15 to TRBJ1-1; 7 bases are shared with TRBD1. This CDR3 has 16 amino acids. The germline CDR1 and CDR2 sequences are LNHNV and YYDKDF (reference sequence). Germline trimming cut 2 bases from V and 0 bases from J; bases unmatched to any gene: 6. CDR3 DNA sequence: TGTGCCACCAGCAGACCAACACAGGGGTTGAACACTGAAGCTTTCTTT. It codes for CATSRPTQGLNTEAFF.

This clonotype came up many times. The CDR3 protein is CASTGPGLALEFF. The DNA of the CDR3 is TGTGCCAGCACCGGCCCGGGACTAGCGCTGGAGTTCTTC. The rearrangement links TRBV7-9 to TRBJ2-1; 10 bases line up with TRBD2. This CDR3 contains 13 residues. Trimming took 7 bases from V and 14 from J; bases not matched to a gene: 11. Germline CDR1 is SEHNR and CDR2 is FQNEAQ (reference sequence).

The chain has TRBV6-5 and TRBJ2-7, with TRBD2 identical over 10 bases. J lost 7 bases, V lost 3 bases, and 6 bases had no gene match. The CDR3 has 14 residues. The germline gives CDR1 MNHEY, CDR2 SVGAGI. The CDR3 nucleotides read TGTGCCAGCAGTTATCTAGCGGGAGCAAGAGAGCAGTACTTC. It is translated as CASSYLAGAREQYF.

The rearrangement links TRBV20-1 to TRBJ2-7; D is perhaps TRBD1 or TRBD2 (5 bases each). Germline V gene sequence: CDR1 DFQATT, CDR2 SNEGSKA (reference sequence). V lost 5 bases to trimming and J lost 3 bases, with 17 bases between them. The CDR3 runs 14 residues. The CDR3 coding sequence is TGCAGTGCTGACAAACCGGGACCGGGCTACGAGCAGTACGTC. Encoded protein: CSADKPGPGYEQYV.

The rearrangement links TRBV6-1 to TRBJ1-1; D ambiguous. CDR3 length equals 10 residues. CDR1 is MNHNS, CDR2 SASEGT, per germline. Trimming shortened V by 11 bases and J by 1 base, and 5 bases separated the two germline ends. CDR3 loop: CAVQNTEAFF. CDR3 nucleotides: TGTGCCGTCCAGAACACTGAAGCTTTCTTT.

This clonotype was counted ten times or more. The J gene is TRBJ2-3, the V gene TRBV7-8, with TRBD2 matching over 11 bases. Germline V gene lookup returns CDR1 SGHVS and CDR2 FQNEAQ. This CDR3 has 16 amino acids. V shed 5 bases and J 2 bases; nucleotides not matched to a gene: 6. CDR3 sequence reads: CASSNTLAGDTDTQYF. The CDR3 nucleotides read TGTGCCAGCAGCAACACACTAGCGGGGGACACAGATACGCAGTATTTT. Variable domain in full (rest from reference TRBV7-8 and TRBJ2-3): GAGVSQSPRYKVAKRGQDVALRCDPISGHVSLFWYQQALGQGPEFLTYFQNEAQLDKSGLPSDRFFAERPEGSVSTLKIQRTQQEDSAVYLCASSNTLAGDTDTQYFGPGTRLTVL.

The CDR3 region has the DNA TGCGCCAGCAGTGGAGGGGGCAGGAGCTCCTACAATGAGCAGTTCTTC. Its translation: CASSGGGRSSYNEQFF. The chain carries TRBV10-2 and TRBJ2-1; 7 nucleotides line up with TRBD1. The CDR3 loop spans 16 amino acids. Germline trimming cut 4 bases from V and 0 bases from J; bases unmatched to any gene: 6. In germline, CDR1 is WSHSY, CDR2 SAAADI.

This clonotype was recorded a few times. The chain recombines TRBV10-1 with TRBJ2-3, with 9 bases lining up with TRBD1. CDR1 is WNHNN and CDR2 is SYGVQD in the germline V gene (reference sequence). The CDR3 covers 14 residues. J gave up 3 bases and V 3 bases, and 1 base lay outside the gene matches. The CDR3 loop is CASSEDRGTDTQYF. As DNA, the CDR3 is TGCGCCAGCAGTGAAGACAGGGGGACAGATACGCAGTATTTT.

This sequence joins TRBV9 and TRBJ2-3; TRBD2 is a possible D gene (5 bases). The CDR3 covers 15 residues. Between the trimmed V and J ends, which lost 4 bases and 0 bases, there was a span of 12 bases. Germline loops: CDR1 SGDLS, CDR2 YYNGEE. CDR3 protein: CASSPGLVSTDTQYF. CDR3 sequence (DNA): TGTGCCAGCAGCCCCGGACTGGTTAGCACAGATACGCAGTATTTT.

This rearrangement joins TRBV20-1 to TRBJ1-2, with D tentatively TRBD1 (6 bases). V lost 4 bases, J lost 4 bases, and 10 bases lay in between. CDR3 length: 12 amino acids. Germline V gives CDR1 DFQATT, CDR2 SNEGSKA (reference sequence). CDR3 sequence: CSANTGIYGYTF. The CDR3 region has the DNA TGCAGTGCTAATACAGGGATCTATGGCTACACCTTC.

At least ten counts were recorded for this clonotype. The chain couples TRBV5-1 to TRBJ1-2; 9 positions agree with TRBD1. The trim removed 3 bases at V and 6 bases at J, leaving 3 bases unmatched. Germline-derived CDR1 and CDR2 are SGHRS and YFSETQ. The CDR3 runs to 13 residues. CDR3 nucleotides: TGCGCCAGCAGCTGGGACAGGGTGGATGGCTACACCTTC. Translating it yields CASSWDRVDGYTF.

Ten or more counts support this clonotype. The chain links TRBV24-1 to TRBJ2-1; D not resolved. V lost 4 bases, J lost 0 bases, and 15 bases lay in between. Germline V gene data show CDR1 as KGHDR and CDR2 as SFDVKD. The CDR3 runs 17 residues. CDR3 residues: CATSDSVGLSSYNEQFF. The CDR3 DNA reads TGTGCCACCAGTGACAGCGTTGGGTTGAGCTCCTACAATGAGCAGTTCTTC.